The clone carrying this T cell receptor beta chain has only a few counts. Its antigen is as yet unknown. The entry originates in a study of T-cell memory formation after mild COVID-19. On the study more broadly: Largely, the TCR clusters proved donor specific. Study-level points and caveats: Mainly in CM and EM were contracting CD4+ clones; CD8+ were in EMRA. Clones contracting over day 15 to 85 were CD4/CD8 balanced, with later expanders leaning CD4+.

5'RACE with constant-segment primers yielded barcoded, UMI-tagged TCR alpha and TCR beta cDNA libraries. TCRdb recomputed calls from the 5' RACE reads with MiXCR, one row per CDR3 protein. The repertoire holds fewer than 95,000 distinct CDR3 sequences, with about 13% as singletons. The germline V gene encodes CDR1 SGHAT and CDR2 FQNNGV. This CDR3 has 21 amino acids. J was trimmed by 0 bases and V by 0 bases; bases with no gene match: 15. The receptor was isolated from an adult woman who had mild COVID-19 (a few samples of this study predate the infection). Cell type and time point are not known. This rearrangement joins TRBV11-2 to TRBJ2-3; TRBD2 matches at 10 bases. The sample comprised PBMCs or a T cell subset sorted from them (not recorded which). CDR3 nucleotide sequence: TGTGCCAGCAGCTTAGATGCCCTAGCGGGGGCGCCGGACCTCAGCACAGATACGCAGTATTTT. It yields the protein CASSLDALAGAPDLSTDTQYF.